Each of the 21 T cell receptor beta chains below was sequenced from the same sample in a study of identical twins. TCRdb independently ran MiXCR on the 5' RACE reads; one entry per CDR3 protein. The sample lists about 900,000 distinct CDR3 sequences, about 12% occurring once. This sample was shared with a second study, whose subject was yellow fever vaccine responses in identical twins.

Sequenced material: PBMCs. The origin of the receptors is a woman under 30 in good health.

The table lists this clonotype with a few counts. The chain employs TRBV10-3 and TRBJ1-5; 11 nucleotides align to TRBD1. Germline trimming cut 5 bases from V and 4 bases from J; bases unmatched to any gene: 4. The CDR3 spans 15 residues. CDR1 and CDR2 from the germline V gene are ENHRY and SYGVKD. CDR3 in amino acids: CAISPRDRGNQPQHF. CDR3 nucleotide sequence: TGTGCCATCAGTCCCCGGGACAGGGGGAATCAGCCCCAGCATTTT.

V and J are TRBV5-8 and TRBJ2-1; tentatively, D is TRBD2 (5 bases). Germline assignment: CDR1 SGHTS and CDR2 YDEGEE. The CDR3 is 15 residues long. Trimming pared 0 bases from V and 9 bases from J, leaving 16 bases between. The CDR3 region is CASSLAGGIGTEQFF. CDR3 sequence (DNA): TGTGCCAGCAGCTTGGCCGGAGGAATCGGTACTGAGCAGTTCTTC. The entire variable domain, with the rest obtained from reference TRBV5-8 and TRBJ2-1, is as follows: EAGVTQSPTHLIKTRGQQATLRCSPISGHTSVYWYQQALGLGLQFLLWYDEGEERNRGNFPPRFSGRQFPNYSSELNVNALELEDSALYLCASSLAGGIGTEQFFGPGTRLTVL.

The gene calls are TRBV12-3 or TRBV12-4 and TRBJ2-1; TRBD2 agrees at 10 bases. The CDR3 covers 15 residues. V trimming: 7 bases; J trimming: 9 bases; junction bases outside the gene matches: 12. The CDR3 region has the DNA TGTGCCAGCAACCCGCCGGGACTAGCGTCAGGTGAGCAGTTCTTC. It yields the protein CASNPPGLASGEQFF.

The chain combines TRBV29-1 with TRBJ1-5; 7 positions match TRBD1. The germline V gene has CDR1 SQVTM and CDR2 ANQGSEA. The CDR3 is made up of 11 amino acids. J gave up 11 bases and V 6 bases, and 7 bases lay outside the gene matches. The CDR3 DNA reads TGCAGCGTACGGGACAGCGAGGCCCAGCATTTT. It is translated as CSVRDSEAQHF.

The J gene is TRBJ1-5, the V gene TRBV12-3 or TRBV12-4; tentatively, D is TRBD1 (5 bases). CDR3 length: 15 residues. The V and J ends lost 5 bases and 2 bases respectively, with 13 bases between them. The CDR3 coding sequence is TGTGCCAGCAGTCTCCCGGGGGATCGCAATCAGCCCCAGCATTTT. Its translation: CASSLPGDRNQPQHF.

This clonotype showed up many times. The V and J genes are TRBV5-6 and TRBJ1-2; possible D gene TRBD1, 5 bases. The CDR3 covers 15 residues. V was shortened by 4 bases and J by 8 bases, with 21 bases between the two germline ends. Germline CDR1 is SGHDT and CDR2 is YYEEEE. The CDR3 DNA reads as TGTGCCAGCAGCCCAGGGAGAATGACTGGGGGAGGCTACACCTTC. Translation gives CASSPGRMTGGGYTF.

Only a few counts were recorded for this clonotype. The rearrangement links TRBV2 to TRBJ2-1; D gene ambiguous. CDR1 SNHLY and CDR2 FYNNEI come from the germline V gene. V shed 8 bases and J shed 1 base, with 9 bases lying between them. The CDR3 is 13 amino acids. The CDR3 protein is CASRSDSYNEQFF. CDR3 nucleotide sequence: TGTGCCAGCCGGTCCGATTCCTACAATGAGCAGTTCTTC. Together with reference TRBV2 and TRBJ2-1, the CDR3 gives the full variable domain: EPEVTQTPSHQVTQMGQEVILRCVPISNHLYFYWYRQILGQKVEFLVSFYNNEISEKSEIFDDQFSVERPDGSNFTLKIRSTKLEDSAMYFCASRSDSYNEQFFGPGTRLTVL.

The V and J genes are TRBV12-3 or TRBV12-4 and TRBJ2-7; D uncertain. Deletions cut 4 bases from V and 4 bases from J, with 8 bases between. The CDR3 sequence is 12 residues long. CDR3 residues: CASSSATYEQYF. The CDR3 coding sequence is TGTGCCAGCAGTTCAGCAACTTACGAGCAGTACTTC.

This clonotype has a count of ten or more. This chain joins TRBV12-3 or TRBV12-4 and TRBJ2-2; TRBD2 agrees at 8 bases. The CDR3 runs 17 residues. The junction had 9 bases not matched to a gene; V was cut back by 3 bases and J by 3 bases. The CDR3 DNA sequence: TGTGCCAGCAGTTTCCGTAGAGCGGGGGATTACACCGGGGAGCTGTTTTTT. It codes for CASSFRRAGDYTGELFF.

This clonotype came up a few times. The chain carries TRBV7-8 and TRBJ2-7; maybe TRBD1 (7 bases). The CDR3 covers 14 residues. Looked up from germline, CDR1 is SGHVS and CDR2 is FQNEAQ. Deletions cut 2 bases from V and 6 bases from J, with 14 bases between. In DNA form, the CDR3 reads TGTGCCAGCAGCTTATGGGCAGGGGGAGGCGAGCAGTACTTC. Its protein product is CASSLWAGGGEQYF.

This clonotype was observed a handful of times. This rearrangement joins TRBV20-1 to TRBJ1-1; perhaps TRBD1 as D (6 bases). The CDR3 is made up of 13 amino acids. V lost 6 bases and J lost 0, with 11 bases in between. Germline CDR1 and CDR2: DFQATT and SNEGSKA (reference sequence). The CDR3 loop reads CSAKGQLNTEAFF. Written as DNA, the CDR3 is TGCAGTGCGAAGGGACAATTGAACACTGAAGCTTTCTTT.

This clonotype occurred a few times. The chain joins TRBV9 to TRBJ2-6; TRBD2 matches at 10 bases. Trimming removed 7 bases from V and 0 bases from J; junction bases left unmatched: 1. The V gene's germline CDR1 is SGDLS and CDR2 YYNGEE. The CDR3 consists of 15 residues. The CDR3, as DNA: TGTGCCAGCCTAGCGGGGGTCTCTGGGGCCAACGTCCTGACTTTC. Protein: CASLAGVSGANVLTF.

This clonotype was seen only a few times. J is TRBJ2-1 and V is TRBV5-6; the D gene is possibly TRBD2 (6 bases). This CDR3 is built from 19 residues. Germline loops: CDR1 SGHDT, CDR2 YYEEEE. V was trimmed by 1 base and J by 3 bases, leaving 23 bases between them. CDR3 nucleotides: TGTGCCAGCAGCTTGTGGGGGGAGTCCACCCCCCGCTTCTACAATGAGCAGTTCTTC. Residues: CASSLWGESTPRFYNEQFF. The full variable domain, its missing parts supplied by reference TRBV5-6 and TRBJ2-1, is DAGVTQSPTHLIKTRGQQVTLRCSPKSGHDTVSWYQQALGQGPQFIFQYYEEEERQRGNFPDRFSGHQFPNYSSELNVNALLLGDSALYLCASSLWGESTPRFYNEQFFGPGTRLTVL.

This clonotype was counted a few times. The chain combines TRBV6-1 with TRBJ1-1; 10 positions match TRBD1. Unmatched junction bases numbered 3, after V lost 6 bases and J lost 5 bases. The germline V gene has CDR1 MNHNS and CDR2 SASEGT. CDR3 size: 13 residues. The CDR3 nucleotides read TGTGCCAGCAGGGGACAGGGGTTGACTGAAGCTTTCTTT. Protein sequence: CASRGQGLTEAFF.

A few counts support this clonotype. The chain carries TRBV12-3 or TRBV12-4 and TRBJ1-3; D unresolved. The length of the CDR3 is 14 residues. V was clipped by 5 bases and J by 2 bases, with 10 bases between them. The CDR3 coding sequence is TGTGCCAGCAGTGGGCGGCTTGCTGGAAACACCATATATTTT. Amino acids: CASSGRLAGNTIYF.

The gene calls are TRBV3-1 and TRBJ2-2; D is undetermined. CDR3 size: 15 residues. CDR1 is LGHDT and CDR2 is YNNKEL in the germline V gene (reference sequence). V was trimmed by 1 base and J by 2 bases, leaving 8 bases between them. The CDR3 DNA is TGTGCCAGCAGCCAAGGGCAGGATAACACCGGGGAGCTGTTTTTT. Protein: CASSQGQDNTGELFF.

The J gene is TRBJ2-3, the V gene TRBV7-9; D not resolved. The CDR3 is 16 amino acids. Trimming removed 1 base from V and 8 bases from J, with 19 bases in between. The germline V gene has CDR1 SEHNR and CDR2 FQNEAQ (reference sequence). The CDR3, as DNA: TGTGCCAGCAGCTTAGAGGGCGGCCTAAGACTGGGTACGCAGTATTTT. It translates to CASSLEGGLRLGTQYF.

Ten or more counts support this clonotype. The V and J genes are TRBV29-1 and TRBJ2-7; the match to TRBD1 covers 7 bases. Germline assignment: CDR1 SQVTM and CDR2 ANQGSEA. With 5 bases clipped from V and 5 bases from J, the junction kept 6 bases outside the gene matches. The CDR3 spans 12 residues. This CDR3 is CSVRDSINEQYV. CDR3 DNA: TGCAGCGTTCGGGACAGCATAAACGAGCAGTACGTC.

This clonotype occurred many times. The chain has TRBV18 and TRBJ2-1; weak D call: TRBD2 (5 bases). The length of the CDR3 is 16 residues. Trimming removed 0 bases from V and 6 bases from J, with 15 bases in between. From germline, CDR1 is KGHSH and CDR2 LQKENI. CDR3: CASSPPMDAGSNEQFF. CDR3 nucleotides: TGTGCCAGCTCACCACCGATGGATGCGGGTTCCAATGAGCAGTTCTTC.

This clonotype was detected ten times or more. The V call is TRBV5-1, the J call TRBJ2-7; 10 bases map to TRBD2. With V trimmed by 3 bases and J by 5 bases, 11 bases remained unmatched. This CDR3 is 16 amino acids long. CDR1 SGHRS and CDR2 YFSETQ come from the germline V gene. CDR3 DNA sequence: TGCGCCAGCAGCTGGAACCCAAGCGGGAGGGCCAACGAGCAGTACTTC. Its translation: CASSWNPSGRANEQYF.

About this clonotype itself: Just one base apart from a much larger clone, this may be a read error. The CDR3 is CAIALATYSEQFF. The CDR3 nucleotides are TGTGCCATAGCACTAGCGACCTACAGTGAGCAGTTCTTC. The rearrangement joins TRBV10-3 to TRBJ2-1, with 7 bases aligning to TRBD2. This CDR3 spans 13 amino acids. Germline CDR1 ENHRY, CDR2 SYGVKD.